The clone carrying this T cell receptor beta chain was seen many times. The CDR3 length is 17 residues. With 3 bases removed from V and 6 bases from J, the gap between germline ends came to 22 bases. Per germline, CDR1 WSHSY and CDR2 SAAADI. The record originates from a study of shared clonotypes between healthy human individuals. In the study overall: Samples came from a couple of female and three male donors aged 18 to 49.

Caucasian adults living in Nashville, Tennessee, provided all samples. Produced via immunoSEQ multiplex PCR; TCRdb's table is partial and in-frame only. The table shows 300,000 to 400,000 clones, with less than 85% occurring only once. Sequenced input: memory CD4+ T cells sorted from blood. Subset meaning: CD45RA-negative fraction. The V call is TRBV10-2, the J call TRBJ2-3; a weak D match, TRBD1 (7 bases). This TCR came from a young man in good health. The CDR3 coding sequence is TGCGCCAGCAGTGATTTTGGGGGGACAGTGTTCTCCGATACGCAGTATTTT. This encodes CASSDFGGTVFSDTQYF.